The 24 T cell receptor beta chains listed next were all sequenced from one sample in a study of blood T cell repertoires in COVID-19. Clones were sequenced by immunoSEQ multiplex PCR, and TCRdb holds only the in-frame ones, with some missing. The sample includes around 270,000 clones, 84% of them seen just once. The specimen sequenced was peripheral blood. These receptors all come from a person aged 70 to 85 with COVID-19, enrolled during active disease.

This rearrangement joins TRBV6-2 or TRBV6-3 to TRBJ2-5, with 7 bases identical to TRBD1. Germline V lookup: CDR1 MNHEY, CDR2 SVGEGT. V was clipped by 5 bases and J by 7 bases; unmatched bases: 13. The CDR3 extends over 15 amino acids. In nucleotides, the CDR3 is TGTGCCAGCAGTCCCATCCCGGACAGGTTAGGGACCCAGTACTTC. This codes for CASSPIPDRLGTQYF.

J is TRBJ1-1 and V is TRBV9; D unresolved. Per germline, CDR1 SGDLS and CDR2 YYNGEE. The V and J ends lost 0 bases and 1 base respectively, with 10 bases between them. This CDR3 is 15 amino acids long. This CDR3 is CASSVGVAGNTEAFF. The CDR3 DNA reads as TGTGCCAGCAGCGTAGGAGTGGCAGGGAACACTGAAGCTTTCTTT.

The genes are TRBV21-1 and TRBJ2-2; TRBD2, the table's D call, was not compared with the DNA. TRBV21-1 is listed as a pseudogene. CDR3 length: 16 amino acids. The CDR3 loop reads CAPPGGTGGATGELFF. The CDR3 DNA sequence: TGTGCCCCCCCCGGGGGGACTGGGGGCGCGACCGGGGAGCTGTTTTTT.

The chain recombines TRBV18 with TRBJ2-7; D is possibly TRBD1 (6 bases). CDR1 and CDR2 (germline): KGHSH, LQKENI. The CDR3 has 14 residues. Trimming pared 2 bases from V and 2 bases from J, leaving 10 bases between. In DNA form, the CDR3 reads TGTGCCAGCTCACCAGGGGGCAAAACCTACGAGCAGTACTTC. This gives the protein CASSPGGKTYEQYF.

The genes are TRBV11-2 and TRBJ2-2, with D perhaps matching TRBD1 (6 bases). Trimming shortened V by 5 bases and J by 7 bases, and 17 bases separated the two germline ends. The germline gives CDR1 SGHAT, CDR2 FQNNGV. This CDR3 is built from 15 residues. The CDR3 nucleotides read TGTGCCAGCAGCAAAGAGGGCAGGGGTTACGGGGAGCTGTTTTTT. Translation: CASSKEGRGYGELFF.

DNA for the CDR3: TGCGCCAGCAGCCCGGGTAGAGAGACGGTTCAGAGAGAAAAACTGTTTTTT. Translated: CASSPGRETVQREKLFF. This chain uses TRBV5-1 with TRBJ1-4, with D unclear. The CDR3 is 17 residues long. The V end lost 4 bases, the J end lost 8 bases, and 24 bases lay between the germline ends. Looked up from germline, CDR1 is SGHRS and CDR2 is YFSETQ.

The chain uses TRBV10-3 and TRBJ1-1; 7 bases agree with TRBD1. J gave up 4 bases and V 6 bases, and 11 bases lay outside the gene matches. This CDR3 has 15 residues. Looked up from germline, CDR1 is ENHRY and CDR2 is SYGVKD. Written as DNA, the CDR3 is TGTGCCATCAGGACCACACAGGGGATGGGCACTGAAGCTTTCTTT. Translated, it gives CAIRTTQGMGTEAFF.

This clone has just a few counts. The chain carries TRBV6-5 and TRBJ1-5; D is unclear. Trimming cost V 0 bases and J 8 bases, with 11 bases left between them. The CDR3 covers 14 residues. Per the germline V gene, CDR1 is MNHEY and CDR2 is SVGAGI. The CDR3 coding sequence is TGTGCCAGCAGTTACTCGACCGGAGTTGAGCCCCAGCATTTT. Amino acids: CASSYSTGVEPQHF.

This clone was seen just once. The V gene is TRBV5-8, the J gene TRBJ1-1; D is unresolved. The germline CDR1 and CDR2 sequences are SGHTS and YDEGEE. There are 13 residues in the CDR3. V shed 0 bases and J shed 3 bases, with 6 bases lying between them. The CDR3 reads CASSLATDTEAFF. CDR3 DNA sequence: TGTGCCAGCAGCTTGGCTACGGACACTGAAGCTTTCTTT.

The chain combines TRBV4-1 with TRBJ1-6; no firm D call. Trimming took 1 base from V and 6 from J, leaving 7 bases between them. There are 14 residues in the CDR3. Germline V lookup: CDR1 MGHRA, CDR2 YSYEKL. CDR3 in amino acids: CASSQVGSNSPLHF. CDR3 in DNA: TGCGCCAGCAGCCAAGTGGGCAGTAATTCACCCCTCCACTTT.

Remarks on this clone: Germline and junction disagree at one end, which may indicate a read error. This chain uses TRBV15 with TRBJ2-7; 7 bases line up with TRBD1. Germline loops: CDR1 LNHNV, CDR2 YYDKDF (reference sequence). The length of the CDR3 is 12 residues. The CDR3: CATSRAGTDILF. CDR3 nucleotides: TGTGCCACCAGCAGAGCCGGGACAGACATCCTTTTC.

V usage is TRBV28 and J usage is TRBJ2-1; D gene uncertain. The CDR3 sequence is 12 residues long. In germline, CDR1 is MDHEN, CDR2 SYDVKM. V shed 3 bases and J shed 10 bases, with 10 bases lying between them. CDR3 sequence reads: CASSLRLGEQFF. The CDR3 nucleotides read TGTGCCAGCAGTTTGAGACTCGGAGAGCAGTTCTTC.

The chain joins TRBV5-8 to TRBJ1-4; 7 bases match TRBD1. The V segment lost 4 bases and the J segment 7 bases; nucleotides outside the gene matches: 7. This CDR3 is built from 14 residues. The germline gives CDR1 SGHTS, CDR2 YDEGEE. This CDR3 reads CASSPGQVREKLFF. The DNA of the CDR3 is TGTGCCAGCAGCCCAGGACAGGTCCGTGAAAAACTGTTTTTT.

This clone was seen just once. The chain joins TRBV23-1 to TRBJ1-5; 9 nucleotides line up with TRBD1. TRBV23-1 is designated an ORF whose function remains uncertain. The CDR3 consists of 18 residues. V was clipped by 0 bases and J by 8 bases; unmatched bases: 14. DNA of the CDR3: TGCGCCAGCAGTCAATCCCCGCGGGACAGGGTACATTCGGAGCCCCAGCATTTT. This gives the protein CASSQSPRDRVHSEPQHF.

In DNA, the CDR3 is TGTGCCAGCAAGCTCGGGACTAGCGGGAGGACCGGGGAGCTGTTTTTT. Protein sequence: CASKLGTSGRTGELFF. The rearrangement uses TRBV27 and TRBJ2-2; 15 nucleotides align to TRBD2. The CDR3 is 16 amino acids. CDR1 MNHEY and CDR2 SMNVEV come from the germline V gene (reference sequence). The junction had 5 bases not matched to a gene; V was cut back by 7 bases and J by 5 bases.

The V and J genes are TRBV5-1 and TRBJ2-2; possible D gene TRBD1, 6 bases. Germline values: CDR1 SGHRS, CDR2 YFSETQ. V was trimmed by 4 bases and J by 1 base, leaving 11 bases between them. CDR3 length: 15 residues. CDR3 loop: CASSPGTMNTGELFF. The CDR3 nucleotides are TGCGCCAGCAGCCCCGGGACAATGAACACCGGGGAGCTGTTTTTT.

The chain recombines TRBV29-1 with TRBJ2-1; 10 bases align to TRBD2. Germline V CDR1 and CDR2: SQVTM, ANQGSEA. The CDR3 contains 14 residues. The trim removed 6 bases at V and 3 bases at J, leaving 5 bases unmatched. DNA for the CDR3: TGCAGCGTCCCTGGGACTAGCGACTACAATGAGCAGTTCTTC. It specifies CSVPGTSDYNEQFF.

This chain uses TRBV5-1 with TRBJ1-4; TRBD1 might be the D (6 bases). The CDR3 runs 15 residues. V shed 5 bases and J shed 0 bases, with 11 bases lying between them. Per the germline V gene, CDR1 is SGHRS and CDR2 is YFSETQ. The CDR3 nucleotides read TGCGCCAGCAGAAGAGGGGGAGCAACTAATGAAAAACTGTTTTTT. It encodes CASRRGGATNEKLFF.

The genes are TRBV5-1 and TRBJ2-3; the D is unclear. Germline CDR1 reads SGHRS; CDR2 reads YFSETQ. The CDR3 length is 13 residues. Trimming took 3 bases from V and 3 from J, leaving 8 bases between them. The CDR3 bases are TGCGCCAGCAGCTCCCTACAGACAGATACGCAGTATTTT. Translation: CASSSLQTDTQYF.

This CDR3 is CASSQYSGLAANNEQFF. CDR3 nucleotide sequence: TGCGCCAGCAGCCAATACAGCGGACTAGCGGCCAACAATGAGCAGTTCTTC. V is TRBV4-1 and J is TRBJ2-1; TRBD2 agrees at 10 bases. Germline lookup yields CDR1 MGHRA and CDR2 YSYEKL. The V gene end was trimmed by 2 bases and the J gene end by 5 bases; junction bases not matched to a gene: 9. The CDR3 consists of 17 residues.

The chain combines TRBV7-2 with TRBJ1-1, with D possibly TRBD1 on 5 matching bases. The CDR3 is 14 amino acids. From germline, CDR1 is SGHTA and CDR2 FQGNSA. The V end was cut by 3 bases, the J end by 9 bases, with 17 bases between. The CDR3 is CASSLGGDGGKAFF. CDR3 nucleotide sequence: TGTGCCAGCAGCTTGGGAGGGGACGGTGGAAAAGCTTTCTTT.

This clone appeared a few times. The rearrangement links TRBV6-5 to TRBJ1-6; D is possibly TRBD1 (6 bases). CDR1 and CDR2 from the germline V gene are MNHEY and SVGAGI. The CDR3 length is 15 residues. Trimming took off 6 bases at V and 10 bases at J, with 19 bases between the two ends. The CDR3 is CASRPPGQWNSPLHF. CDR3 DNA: TGTGCCAGCAGACCCCCGGGACAATGGAACTCACCCCTCCACTTT.

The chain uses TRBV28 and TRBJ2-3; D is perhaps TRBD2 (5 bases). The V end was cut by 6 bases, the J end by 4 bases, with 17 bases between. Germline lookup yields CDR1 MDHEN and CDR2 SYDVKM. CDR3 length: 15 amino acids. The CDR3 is CASSESRGWADTQYF. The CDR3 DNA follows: TGTGCCAGCAGCGAGAGTCGGGGTTGGGCAGATACGCAGTATTTT.

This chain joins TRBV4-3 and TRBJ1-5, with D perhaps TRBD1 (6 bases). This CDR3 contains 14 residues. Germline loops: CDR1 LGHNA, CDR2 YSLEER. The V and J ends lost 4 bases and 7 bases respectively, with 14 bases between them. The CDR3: CASSRETGLQPQHF. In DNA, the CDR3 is TGCGCCAGCAGCCGAGAGACAGGTCTGCAGCCCCAGCATTTT.